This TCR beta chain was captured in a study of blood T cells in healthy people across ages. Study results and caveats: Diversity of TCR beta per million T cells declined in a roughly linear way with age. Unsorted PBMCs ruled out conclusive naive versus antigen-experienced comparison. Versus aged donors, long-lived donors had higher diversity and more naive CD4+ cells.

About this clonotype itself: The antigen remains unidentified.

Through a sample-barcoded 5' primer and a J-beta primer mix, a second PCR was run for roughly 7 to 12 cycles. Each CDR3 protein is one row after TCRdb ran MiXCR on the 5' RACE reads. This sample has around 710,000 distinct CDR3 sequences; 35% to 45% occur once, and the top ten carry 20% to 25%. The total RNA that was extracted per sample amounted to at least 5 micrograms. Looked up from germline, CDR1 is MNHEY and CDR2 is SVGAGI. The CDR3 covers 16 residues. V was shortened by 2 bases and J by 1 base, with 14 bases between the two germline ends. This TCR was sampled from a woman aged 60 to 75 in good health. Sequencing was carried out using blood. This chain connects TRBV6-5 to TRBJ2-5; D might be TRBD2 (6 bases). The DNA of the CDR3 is TGTGCCAGCAGTTACACCGCCGGACTAACCCAAGAGACCCAGTACTTC. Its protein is CASSYTAGLTQETQYF.